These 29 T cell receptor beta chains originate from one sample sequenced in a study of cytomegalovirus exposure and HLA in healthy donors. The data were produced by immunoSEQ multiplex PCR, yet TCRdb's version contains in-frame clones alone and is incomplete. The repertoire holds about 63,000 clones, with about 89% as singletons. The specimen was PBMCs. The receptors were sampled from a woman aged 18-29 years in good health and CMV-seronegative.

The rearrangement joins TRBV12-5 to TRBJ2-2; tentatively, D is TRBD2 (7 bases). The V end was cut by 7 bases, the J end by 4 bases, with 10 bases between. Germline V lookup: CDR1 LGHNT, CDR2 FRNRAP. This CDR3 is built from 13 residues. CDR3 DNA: TGTGCTAGTGCCGGGGGGCCCACCGGGGAGCTGTTTTTT. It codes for CASAGGPTGELFF.

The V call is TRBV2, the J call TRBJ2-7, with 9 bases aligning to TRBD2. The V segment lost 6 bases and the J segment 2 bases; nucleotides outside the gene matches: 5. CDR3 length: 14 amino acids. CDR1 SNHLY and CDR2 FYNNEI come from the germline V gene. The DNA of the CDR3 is TGTGCCAGCAGGAATAGCGGGAGAGCCTACGAGCAGTACTTC. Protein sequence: CASRNSGRAYEQYF.

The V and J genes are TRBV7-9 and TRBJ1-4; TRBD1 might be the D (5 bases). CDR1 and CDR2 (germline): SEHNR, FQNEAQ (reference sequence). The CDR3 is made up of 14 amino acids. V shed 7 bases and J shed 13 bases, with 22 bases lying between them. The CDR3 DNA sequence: TGTGCCAGCACCCCTGTGCGGGGGGTGATGGGACTGTTTTTT. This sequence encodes CASTPVRGVMGLFF.

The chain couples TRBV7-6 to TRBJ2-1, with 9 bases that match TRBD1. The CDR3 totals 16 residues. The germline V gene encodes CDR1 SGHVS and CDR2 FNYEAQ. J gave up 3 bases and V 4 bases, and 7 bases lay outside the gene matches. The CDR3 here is CASSSWDRDHYNEQFF. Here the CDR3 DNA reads TGTGCCAGCAGCTCCTGGGACAGGGACCACTACAATGAGCAGTTCTTC.

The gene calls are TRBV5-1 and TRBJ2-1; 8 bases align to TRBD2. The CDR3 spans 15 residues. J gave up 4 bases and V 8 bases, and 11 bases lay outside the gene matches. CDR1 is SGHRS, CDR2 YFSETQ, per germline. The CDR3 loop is CASDRGGLLYNEQFF. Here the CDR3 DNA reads TGCGCCAGTGATCGCGGGGGGTTGTTATACAATGAGCAGTTCTTC.

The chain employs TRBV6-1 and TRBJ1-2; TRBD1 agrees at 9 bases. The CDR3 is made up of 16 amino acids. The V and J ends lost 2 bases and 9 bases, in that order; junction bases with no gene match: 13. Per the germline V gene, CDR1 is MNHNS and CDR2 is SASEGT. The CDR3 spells CASSEFRGQGGIRYTF. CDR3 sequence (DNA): TGTGCCAGCAGTGAATTTAGGGGACAGGGTGGAATACGCTACACCTTC.

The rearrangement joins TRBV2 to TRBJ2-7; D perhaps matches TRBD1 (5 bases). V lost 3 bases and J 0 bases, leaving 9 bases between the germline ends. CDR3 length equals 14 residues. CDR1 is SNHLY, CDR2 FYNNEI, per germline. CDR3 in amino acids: CASSEQGFSYEQYF. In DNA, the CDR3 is TGTGCCAGCAGTGAGCAGGGCTTCTCCTACGAGCAGTACTTC.

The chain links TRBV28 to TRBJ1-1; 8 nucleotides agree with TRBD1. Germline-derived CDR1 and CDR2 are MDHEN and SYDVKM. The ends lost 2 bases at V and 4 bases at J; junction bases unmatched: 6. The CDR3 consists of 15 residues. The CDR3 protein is CASSLGQGALTEAFF. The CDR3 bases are TGTGCCAGCAGTTTAGGGCAGGGGGCGCTCACTGAAGCTTTCTTT.

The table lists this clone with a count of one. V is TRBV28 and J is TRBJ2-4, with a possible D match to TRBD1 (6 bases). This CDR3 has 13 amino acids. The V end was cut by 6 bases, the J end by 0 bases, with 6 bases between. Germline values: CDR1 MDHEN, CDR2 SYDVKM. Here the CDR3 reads CASRDRAKNIQYF. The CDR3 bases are TGTGCCAGCAGGGACAGAGCCAAAAACATTCAGTACTTC. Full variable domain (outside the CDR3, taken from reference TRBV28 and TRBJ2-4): DVKVTQSSRYLVKRTGEKVFLECVQDMDHENMFWYRQDPGLGLRLIYFSYDVKMKEKGDIPEGYSVSREKKERFSLILESASTNQTSMYLCASRDRAKNIQYFGAGTRLSVL.

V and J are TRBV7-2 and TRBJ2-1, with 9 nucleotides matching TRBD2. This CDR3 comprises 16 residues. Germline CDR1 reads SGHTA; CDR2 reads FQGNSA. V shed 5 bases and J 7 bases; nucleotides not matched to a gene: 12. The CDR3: CASSPYQREVTNEQFF. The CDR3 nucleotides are TGTGCCAGCAGCCCCTATCAGCGGGAGGTTACGAATGAGCAGTTCTTC.

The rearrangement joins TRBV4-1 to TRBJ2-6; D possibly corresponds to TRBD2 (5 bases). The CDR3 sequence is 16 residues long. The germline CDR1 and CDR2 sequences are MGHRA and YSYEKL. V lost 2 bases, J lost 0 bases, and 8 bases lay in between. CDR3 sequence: CASSQPEGSGANVLTF. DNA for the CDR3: TGCGCCAGCAGCCAACCTGAGGGCTCTGGGGCCAACGTCCTGACTTTC.

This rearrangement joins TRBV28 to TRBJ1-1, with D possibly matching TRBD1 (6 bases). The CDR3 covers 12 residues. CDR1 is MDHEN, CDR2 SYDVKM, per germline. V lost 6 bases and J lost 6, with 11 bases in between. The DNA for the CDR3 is TGTGCCAGCAGCCCCACAGGGTCTGAAGCTTTCTTT. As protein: CASSPTGSEAFF.

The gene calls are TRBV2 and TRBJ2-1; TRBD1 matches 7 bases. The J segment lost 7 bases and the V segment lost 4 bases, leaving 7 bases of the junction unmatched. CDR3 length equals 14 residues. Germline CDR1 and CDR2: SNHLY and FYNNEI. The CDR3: CASSGQGEWNEQFF. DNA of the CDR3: TGTGCCAGCAGTGGACAGGGAGAGTGGAATGAGCAGTTCTTC. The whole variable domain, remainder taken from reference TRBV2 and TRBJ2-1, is EPEVTQTPSHQVTQMGQEVILRCVPISNHLYFYWYRQILGQKVEFLVSFYNNEISEKSEIFDDQFSVERPDGSNFTLKIRSTKLEDSAMYFCASSGQGEWNEQFFGPGTRLTVL.

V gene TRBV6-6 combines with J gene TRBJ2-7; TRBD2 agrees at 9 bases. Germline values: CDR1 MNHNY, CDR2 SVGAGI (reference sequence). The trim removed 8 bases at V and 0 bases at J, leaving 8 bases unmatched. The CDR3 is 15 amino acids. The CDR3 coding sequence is TGTGCCAGCGTTGCTAGCGGGATCAGCTCCTACGAGCAGTACTTC. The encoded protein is CASVASGISSYEQYF.

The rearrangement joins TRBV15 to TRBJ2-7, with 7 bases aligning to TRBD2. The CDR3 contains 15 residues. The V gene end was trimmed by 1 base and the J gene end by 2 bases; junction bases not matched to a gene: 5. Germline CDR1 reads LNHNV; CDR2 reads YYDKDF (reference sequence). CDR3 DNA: TGTGCCACCAGCAGAGGGGGGGGAGGGCCCTACGAGCAGTACTTC. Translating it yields CATSRGGGGPYEQYF.

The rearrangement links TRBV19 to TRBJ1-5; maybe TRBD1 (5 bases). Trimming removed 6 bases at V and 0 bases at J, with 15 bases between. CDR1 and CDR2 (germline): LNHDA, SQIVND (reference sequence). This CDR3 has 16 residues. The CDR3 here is CASRETGVYSNQPQHF. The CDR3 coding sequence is TGTGCCAGTAGGGAAACAGGAGTTTATAGCAATCAGCCCCAGCATTTT.

CDR3 bases: TGTGCCAGCAGGGCGTTGGAGAGTGTCGCTTTCTTT. As protein: CASRALESVAFF. This chain links TRBV9 with TRBJ1-1; no clear D. Germline CDR1 SGDLS, CDR2 YYNGEE. The CDR3 consists of 12 residues. Trimming pared 5 bases from V and 11 bases from J, leaving 16 bases between.

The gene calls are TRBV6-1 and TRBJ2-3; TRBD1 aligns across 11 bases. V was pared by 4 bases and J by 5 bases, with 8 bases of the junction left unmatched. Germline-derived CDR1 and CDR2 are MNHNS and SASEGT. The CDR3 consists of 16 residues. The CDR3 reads CASSARTGGFGDTQYF. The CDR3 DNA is TGTGCCAGCAGTGCCCGGACAGGGGGCTTTGGAGATACGCAGTATTTT.

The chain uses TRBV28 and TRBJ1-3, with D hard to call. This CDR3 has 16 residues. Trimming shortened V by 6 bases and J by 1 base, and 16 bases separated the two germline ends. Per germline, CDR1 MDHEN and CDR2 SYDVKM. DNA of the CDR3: TGTGCCAGCAGACCCGGAGTCCGGGAATCTGGAAACACCATATATTTT. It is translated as CASRPGVRESGNTIYF.

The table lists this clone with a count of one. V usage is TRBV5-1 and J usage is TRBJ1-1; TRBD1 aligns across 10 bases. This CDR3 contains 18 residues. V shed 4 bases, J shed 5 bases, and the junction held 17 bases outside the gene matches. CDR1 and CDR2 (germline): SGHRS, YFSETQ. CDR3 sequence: CASSVLGQGTTGRTEAFF. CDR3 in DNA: TGCGCCAGCAGCGTCCTGGGACAGGGGACCACCGGGCGAACTGAAGCTTTCTTT.

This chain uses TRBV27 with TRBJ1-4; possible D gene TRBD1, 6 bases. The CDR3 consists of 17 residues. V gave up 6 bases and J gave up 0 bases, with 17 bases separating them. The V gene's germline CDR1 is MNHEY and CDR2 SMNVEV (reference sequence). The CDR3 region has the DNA TGTGCCAGCAGCTCTGTTGGGGGCCTAACAACTAATGAAAAACTGTTTTTT. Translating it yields CASSSVGGLTTNEKLFF.

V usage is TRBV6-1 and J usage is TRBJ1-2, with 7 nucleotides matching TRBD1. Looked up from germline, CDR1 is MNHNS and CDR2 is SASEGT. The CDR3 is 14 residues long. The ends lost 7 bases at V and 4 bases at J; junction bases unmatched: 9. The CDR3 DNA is TGTGCCAGCACGGTGACAGGGACAATCTATGGCTACACCTTC. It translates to CASTVTGTIYGYTF.

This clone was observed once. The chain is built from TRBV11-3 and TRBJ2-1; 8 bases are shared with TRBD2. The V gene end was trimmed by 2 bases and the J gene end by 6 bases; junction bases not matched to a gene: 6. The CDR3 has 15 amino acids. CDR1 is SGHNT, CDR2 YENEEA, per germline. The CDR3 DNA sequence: TGTGCCAGCAGCTTATTCAGCGGGAGACTCAATGAGCAGTTCTTC. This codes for CASSLFSGRLNEQFF.

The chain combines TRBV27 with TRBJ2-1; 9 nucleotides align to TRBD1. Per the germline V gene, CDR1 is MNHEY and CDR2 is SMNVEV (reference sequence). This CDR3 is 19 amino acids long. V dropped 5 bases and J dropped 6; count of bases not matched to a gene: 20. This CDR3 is CASSLTPPSTGGFGNEQFF. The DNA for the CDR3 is TGTGCCAGCAGTCTCACACCGCCCTCGACAGGGGGTTTCGGCAATGAGCAGTTCTTC.

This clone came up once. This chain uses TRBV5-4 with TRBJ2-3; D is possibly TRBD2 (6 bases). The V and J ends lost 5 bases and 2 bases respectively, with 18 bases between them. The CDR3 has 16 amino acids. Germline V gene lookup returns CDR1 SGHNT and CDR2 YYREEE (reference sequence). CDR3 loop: CASSRTPGLTTDTQYF. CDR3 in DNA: TGTGCCAGCAGTCGAACCCCGGGACTCACCACAGATACGCAGTATTTT.

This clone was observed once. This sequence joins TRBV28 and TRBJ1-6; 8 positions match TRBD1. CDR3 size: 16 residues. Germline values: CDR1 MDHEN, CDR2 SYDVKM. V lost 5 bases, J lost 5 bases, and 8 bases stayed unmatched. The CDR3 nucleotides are TGTGCCAGCAGTCCCGGGACAGGTGGCCATAATTCACCCCTCCACTTT. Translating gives CASSPGTGGHNSPLHF.

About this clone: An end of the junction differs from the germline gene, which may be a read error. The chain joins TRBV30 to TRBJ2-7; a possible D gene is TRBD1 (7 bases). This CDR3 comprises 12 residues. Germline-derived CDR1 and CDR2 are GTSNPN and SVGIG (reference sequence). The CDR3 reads CAWSVPPGGNNF. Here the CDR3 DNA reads TGTGCCTGGAGCGTGCCTCCAGGGGGGAATAACTTC.

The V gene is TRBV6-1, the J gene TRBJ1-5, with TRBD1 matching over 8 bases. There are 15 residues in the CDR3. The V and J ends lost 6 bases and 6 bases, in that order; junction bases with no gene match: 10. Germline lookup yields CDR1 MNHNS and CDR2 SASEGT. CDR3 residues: CASRRGAGGGQPQHF. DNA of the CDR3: TGTGCCAGCAGAAGGGGAGCAGGGGGCGGTCAGCCCCAGCATTTT.

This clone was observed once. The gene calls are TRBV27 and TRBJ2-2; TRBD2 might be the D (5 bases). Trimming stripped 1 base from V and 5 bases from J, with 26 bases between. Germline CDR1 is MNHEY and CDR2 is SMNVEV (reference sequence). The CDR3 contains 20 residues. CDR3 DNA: TGTGCCAGCAGTTTATTTCCCCTTATTTTGAGGGCCGAGGTGACCGGGGAGCTGTTTTTT. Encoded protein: CASSLFPLILRAEVTGELFF.